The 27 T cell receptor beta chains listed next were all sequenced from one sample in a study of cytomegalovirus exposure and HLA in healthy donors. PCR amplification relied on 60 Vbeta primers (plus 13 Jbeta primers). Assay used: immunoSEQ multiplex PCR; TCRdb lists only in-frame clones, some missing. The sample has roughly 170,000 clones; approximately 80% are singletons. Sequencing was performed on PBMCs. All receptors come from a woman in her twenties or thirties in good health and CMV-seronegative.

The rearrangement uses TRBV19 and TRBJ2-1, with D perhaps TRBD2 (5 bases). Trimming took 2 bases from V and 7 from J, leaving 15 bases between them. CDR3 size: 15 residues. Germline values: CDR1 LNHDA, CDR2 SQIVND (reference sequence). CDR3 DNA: TGTGCCAGTAGTATAAATATCCGGACTGGTAATGAGCAGTTCTTC. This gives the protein CASSINIRTGNEQFF.

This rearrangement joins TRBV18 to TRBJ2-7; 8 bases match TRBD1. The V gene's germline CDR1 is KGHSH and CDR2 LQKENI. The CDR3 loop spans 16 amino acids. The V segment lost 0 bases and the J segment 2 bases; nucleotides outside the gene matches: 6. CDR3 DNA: TGTGCCAGCTCACCACCGGACGGACAGGGACCCTACGAGCAGTACTTC. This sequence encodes CASSPPDGQGPYEQYF.

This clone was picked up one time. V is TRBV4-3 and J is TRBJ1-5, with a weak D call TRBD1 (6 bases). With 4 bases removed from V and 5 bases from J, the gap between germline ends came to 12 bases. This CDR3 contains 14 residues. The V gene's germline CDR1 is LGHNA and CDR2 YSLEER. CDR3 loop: CASSPQGWDQPQHF. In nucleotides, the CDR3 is TGCGCCAGCAGCCCTCAGGGGTGGGATCAGCCCCAGCATTTT.

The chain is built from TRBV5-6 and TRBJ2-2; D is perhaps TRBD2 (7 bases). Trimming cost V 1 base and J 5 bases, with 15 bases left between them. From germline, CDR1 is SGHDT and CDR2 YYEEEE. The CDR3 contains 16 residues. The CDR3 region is CASSLYGGQETGELFF. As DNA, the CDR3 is TGTGCCAGCAGCTTGTACGGGGGGCAAGAAACCGGGGAGCTGTTTTTT.

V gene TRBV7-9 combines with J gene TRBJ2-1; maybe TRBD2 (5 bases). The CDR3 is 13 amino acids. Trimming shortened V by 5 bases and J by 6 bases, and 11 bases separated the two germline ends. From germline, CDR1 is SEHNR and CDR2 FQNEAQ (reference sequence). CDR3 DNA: TGTGCCAGCAGCCCTAGCAGTGCCAATGAGCAGTTCTTC. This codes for CASSPSSANEQFF.

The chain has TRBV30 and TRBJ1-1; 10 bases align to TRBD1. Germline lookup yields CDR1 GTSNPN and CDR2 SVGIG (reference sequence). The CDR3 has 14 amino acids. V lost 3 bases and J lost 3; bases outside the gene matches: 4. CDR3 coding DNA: TGTGCCTGGAGGGGGGACAGGGGACACACTGAAGCTTTCTTT. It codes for CAWRGDRGHTEAFF.

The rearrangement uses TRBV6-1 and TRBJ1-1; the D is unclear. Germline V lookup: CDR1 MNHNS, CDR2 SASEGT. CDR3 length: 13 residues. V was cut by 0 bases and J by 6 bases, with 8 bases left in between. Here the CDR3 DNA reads TGTGCCAGCAGTGAAGCGAGGGTATCTGAAGCTTTCTTT. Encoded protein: CASSEARVSEAFF.

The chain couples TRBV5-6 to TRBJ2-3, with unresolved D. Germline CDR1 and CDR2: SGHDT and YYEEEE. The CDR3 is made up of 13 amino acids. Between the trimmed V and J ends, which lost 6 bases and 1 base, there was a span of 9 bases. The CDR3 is CASTWQGTDTQYF. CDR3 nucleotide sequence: TGTGCCAGCACCTGGCAGGGCACAGATACGCAGTATTTT.

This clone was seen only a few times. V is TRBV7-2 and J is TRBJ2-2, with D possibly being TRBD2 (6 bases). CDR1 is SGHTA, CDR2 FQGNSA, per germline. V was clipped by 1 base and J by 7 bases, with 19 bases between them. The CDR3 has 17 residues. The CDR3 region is CASSLEARLGRHGELFF. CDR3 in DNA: TGTGCCAGCAGCTTAGAGGCCCGACTAGGCCGTCACGGGGAGCTGTTTTTT.

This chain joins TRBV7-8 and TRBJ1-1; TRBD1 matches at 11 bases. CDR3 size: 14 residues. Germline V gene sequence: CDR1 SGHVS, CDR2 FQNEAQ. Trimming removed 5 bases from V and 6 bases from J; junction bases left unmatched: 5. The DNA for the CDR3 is TGTGCCAGCAGCCGTGGGACAGGGGGAGCTGAAGCTTTCTTT. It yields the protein CASSRGTGGAEAFF.

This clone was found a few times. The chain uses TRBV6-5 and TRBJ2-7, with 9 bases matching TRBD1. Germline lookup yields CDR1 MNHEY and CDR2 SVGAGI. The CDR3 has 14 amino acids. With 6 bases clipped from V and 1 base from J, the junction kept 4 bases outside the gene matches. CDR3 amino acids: CASRRDRESYEQYF. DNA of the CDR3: TGTGCCAGCAGACGGGACAGGGAATCCTACGAGCAGTACTTC.

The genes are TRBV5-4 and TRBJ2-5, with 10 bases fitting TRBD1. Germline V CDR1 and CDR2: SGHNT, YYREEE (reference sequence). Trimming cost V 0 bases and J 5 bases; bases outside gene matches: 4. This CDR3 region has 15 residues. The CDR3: CASSLGQGAGETQYF. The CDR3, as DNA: TGTGCCAGCAGCTTGGGACAGGGGGCGGGGGAGACCCAGTACTTC.

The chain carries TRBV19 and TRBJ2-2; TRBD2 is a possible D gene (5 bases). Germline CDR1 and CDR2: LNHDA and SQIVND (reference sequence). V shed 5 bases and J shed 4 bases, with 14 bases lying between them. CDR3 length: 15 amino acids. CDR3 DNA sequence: TGTGCCAGTAGTGGTTCTAGCCCACGCACCGGGGAGCTGTTTTTT. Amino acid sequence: CASSGSSPRTGELFF.

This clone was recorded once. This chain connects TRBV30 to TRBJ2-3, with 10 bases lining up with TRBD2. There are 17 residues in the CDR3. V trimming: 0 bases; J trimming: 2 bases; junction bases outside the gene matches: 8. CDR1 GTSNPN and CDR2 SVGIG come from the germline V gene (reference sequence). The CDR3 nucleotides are TGTGCCTGGAGTGTGCTCCGGACTAGCGGAAACACAGATACGCAGTATTTT. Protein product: CAWSVLRTSGNTDTQYF.

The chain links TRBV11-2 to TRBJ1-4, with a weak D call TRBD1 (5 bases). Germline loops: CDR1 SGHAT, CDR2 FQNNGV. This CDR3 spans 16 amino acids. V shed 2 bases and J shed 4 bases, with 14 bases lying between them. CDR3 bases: TGTGCCAGCAGCTTAAATGGGGGGGTCCTTAATGAAAAACTGTTTTTT. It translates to CASSLNGGVLNEKLFF.

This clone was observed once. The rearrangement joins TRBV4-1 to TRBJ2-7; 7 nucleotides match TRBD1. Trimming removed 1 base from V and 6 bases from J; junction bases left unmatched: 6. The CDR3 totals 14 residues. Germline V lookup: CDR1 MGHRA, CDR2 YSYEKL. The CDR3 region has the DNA TGCGCCAGCAGCCAAGGACAGGGATTTTCCGAGCAGTACTTC. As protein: CASSQGQGFSEQYF.

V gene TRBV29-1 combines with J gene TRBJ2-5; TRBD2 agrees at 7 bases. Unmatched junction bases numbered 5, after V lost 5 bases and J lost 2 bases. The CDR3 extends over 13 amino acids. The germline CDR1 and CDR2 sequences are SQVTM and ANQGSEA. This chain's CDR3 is CSVTNGGQETQYF. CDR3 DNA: TGCAGCGTTACAAACGGGGGGCAAGAGACCCAGTACTTC.

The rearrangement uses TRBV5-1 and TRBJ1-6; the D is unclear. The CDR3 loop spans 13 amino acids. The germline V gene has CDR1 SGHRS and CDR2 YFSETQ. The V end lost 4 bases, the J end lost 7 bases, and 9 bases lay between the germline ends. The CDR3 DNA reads TGCGCCAGCAGCCCGCCGGGGAATTCACCCCTCCACTTT. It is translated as CASSPPGNSPLHF.

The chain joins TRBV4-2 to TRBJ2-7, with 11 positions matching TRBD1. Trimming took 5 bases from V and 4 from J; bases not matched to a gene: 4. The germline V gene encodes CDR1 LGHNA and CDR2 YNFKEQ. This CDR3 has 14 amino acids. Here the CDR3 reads CASSSGTGGYEQYF. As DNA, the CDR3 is TGTGCCAGCAGCTCCGGGACAGGGGGGTACGAGCAGTACTTC.

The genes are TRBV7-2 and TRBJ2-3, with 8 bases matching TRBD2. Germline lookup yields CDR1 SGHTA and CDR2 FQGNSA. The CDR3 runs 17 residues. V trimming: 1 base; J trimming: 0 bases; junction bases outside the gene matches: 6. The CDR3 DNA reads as TGTGCCAGCAGCTTAGTCGGGGGGGCCTTAAGCACAGATACGCAGTATTTT. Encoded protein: CASSLVGGALSTDTQYF.

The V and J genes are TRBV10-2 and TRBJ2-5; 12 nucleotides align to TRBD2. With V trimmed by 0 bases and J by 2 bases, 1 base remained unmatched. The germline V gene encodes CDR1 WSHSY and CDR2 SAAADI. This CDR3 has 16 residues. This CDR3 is CASSESLAGGQETQYF. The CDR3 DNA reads TGCGCCAGCAGTGAGTCGCTAGCGGGGGGGCAAGAGACCCAGTACTTC.

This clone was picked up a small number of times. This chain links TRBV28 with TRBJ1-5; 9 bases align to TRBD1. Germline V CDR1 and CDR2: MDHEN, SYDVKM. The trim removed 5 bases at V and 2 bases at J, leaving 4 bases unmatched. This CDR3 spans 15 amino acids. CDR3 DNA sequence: TGTGCCAGCAGTCCCCGACAGGGGGGCAATCAGCCCCAGCATTTT. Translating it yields CASSPRQGGNQPQHF.

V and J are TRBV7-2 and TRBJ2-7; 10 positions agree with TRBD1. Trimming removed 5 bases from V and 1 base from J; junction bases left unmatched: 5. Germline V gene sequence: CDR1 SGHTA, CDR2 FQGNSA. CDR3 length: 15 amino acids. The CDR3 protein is CASSPRTGGSYEQYF. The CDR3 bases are TGTGCCAGCAGCCCCCGGACAGGGGGTTCCTACGAGCAGTACTTC.

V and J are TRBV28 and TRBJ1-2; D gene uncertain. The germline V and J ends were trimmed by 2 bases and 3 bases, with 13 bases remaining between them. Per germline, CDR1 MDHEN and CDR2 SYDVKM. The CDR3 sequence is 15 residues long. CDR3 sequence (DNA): TGTGCCAGCAGTTTAAAGGCAGGAGGGTACTATGGCTACACCTTC. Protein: CASSLKAGGYYGYTF.

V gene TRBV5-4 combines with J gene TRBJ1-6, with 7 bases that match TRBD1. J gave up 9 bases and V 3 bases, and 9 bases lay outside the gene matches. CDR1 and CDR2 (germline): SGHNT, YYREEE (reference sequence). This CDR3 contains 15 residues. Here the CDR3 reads CASSYFDREGSPLHF. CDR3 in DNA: TGTGCCAGCAGCTATTTCGACAGGGAAGGTTCACCCCTCCACTTT.

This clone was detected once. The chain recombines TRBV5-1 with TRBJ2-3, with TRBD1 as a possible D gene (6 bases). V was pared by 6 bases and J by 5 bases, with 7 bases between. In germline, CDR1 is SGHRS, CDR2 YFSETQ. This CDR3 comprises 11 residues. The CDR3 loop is CASIRGDTQYF. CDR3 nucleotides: TGCGCCAGCATCAGGGGAGATACGCAGTATTTT.

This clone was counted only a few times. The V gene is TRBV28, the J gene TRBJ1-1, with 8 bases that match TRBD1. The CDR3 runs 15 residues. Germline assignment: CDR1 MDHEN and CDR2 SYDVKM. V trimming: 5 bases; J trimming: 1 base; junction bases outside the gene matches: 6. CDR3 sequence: CASSHTGGGNTEAFF. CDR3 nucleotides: TGTGCCAGCAGTCATACAGGGGGGGGGAACACTGAAGCTTTCTTT.